These T cell receptor beta chains were read from a single sample in a study of siplizumab effects on memory and regulatory T cells. Their specific antigens are unknown. Only in-frame clones appear in the TCRdb table, and some are missing; sequencing was by immunoSEQ multiplex PCR. The data hold about 14,000 clones, with more than 40% observed a single time. The sample taken for sequencing was CFSE-low (dividing) CD4+ T cells sorted from an allogeneic mixed lymphocyte reaction. The receptors were gathered from a human donor in good health; the cells came from an allogeneic mixed lymphocyte reaction. Each CDR3 is given with its conserved first and last residue.

cdr3_aa j_call v_call cdr3_length
CASSRNNSPLHF TRBJ1-6 TRBV27 12
CASSFSGTGTYEQYF - TRBV7-8 15
CASSLSSGETQYF TRBJ2-5 TRBV11-1 13
CASSLAQGAEAFF TRBJ1-1 TRBV5-4 13
CASSERQGRSGNTIYF TRBJ1-3 TRBV5-5 16
CSVVVNNYGYTF TRBJ1-2 TRBV29-1 12
CASSPGLAGEGYEQFF TRBJ2-1 TRBV18 16
CASSRRGQSSGNTIYF TRBJ1-3 TRBV4-1 16
CASSPTTEGRSGNTIYF TRBJ1-3 TRBV9 17
CSVEGQGGAVTGELFF TRBJ2-2 TRBV29-1 16
CASSGTSGGSSYNEQFF TRBJ2-1 TRBV6-4 17
CASSWTSGGLFDEQFF TRBJ2-1 TRBV5-8 16
CASHPQGFGDYGYTF TRBJ1-2 TRBV5-6 15
CASSLRWGTEAFF TRBJ1-1 TRBV5-4 13
CASSWGETQYF TRBJ2-5 TRBV11-2 11
CASSPSADTQYF TRBJ2-3 TRBV18 12
CASSPLTESYGYTF TRBJ1-2 TRBV18 14
CASSQGTGVEQYF TRBJ2-7 TRBV6-5 13
CATRASGNTIYF TRBJ1-3 TRBV6-6 12
CASSWLAGGSAYEQYF TRBJ2-7 TRBV19 16
CASSQSGGGGSYNEQFF TRBJ2-1 TRBV4-1 17
CASSPWGDTQYF TRBJ2-3 TRBV18 12
CASSLGGGFHTEAFF TRBJ1-1 TRBV7-2 15
CASIQDSNYGYTF TRBJ1-2 TRBV6-6 13
CASSGTGLETQYF TRBJ2-5 TRBV6-1 13
CASSFRRGDTEAFF TRBJ1-1 TRBV5-1 14
CASSVQWPQSRANVLTF TRBJ2-6 TRBV7-7 17
CASRGTGGHGYTF TRBJ1-2 TRBV19 13
CALRAGNRGEQYF TRBJ2-7 TRBV30 13
CASRDRAAGYYEQYF TRBJ2-7 TRBV19 15
CASSLFMGQGNEKLFF TRBJ1-4 TRBV5-1 16
CASSLEVETQYF TRBJ2-5 TRBV18 12
CASSEGSGGETQYF TRBJ2-5 TRBV2 14
CASSQERAGGTQYF TRBJ2-5 TRBV4-2 14
CASSRPGTGGSETQYF TRBJ2-5 TRBV11-2 16
CASTLNRGLYEQYF TRBJ2-7 TRBV13 14
CASRRAMNTEAFF TRBJ1-1 TRBV5-8 13
CASSLTGALPSGYTF TRBJ1-2 TRBV7-3 15
CASSLAYGYTF TRBJ1-2 TRBV7-2 11
CASSFREPNTGELFF TRBJ2-2 TRBV6-6 15
CASSPPVMNSPLHF TRBJ1-6 TRBV6-1 14
CASTLAEQGTGELFF TRBJ2-2 TRBV6-5 15
CASSLAGWFSSYNEQFF TRBJ2-1 TRBV23-1 17
CASSLLAQPQHF TRBJ1-5 TRBV28 12
CASSYGRSKQYF TRBJ2-7 TRBV5-6 12
CASSLRQDSYEQYF TRBJ2-7 TRBV7-9 14
CASSAWNEQFF TRBJ2-1 TRBV2 11
CASSVGQFNEKLFF TRBJ1-4 TRBV5-1 14